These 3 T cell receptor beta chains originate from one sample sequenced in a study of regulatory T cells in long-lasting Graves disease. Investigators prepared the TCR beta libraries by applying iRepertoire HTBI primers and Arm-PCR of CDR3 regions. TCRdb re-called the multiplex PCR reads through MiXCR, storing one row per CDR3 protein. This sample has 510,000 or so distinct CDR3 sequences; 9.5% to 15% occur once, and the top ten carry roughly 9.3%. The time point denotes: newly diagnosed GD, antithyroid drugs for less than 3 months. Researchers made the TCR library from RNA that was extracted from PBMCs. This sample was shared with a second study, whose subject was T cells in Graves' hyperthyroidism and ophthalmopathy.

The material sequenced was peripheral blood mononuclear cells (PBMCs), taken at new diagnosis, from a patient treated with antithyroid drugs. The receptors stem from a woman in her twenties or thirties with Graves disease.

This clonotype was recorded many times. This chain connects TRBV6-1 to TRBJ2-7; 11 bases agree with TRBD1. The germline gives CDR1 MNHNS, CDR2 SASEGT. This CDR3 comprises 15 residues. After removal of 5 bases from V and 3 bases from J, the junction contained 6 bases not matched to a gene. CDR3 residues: CASSPTGTGGYEQYF. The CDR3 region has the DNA TGTGCCAGCAGTCCGACCGGGACAGGGGGCTACGAGCAGTACTTC.

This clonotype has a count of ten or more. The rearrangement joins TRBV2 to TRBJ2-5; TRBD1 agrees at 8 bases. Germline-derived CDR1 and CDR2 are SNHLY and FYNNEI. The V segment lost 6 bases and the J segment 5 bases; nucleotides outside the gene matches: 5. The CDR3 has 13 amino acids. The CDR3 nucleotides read TGTGCCAGCAGCGGACAGGGCCGGGAGACCCAGTACTTC. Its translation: CASSGQGRETQYF.

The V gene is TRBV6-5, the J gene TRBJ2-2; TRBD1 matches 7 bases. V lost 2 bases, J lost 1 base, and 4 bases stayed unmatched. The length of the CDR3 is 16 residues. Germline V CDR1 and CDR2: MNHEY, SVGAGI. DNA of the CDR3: TGTGCCAGCAGTTACACAGGGGCGCAGAACACCGGGGAGCTGTTTTTT. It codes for CASSYTGAQNTGELFF.